The T cell receptor (beta chain) described here comes from a study of cytomegalovirus exposure and HLA in healthy donors. Remarks on this clone: Its antigen remains unknown. The same CDR3 also results from other DNA sequences found in this sample.

Study outcomes and limitations: Researchers counted 150 to 200 TCR beta chains as cytomegalovirus-associated. One later analysis, an examination of the 100 to 150 validation repertoires, found that first-cohort TCR clusters tended to co-occur in them.

CDR3 length: 14 residues. The ends were cut back, 4 bases at V and 1 base at J, with 10 bases in the middle. CDR1 and CDR2 (germline): SNHLY, FYNNEI. Separate from the approximately 700-subject first cohort was the roughly 130-subject validation cohort, to which the donors belonged. The repertoire was sequenced with immunoSEQ multiplex PCR; TCRdb's copy has only in-frame clones and lacks some. There are 110,000 to 150,000 clones in the sample; less than 95% occur only once, and 1.8% lies in the top ten. This chain uses TRBV2 with TRBJ1-1, with D tentatively TRBD1 (5 bases). Sequenced input: PBMCs. The sequence was obtained from a young man in good health and CMV-seropositive. The CDR3: CASSVGGRNTEAFF. CDR3 sequence (DNA): TGTGCCAGCAGTGTGGGGGGAAGGAACACTGAAGCTTTCTTT. The entire variable domain, with the rest obtained from reference TRBV2 and TRBJ1-1, is as follows: EPEVTQTPSHQVTQMGQEVILRCVPISNHLYFYWYRQILGQKVEFLVSFYNNEISEKSEIFDDQFSVERPDGSNFTLKIRSTKLEDSAMYFCASSVGGRNTEAFFGQGTRLTVV.